The 28 T cell receptor beta chains below all came from one sample that was sequenced in a study of blood T cell repertoires in COVID-19. Profiling relied on immunoSEQ multiplex PCR, and the TCRdb table lists in-frame clones only, not all of them. The data contain around 65,000 clones, roughly 82% of them singletons. Sequencing input: peripheral blood. All receptors derive from an elderly man with active COVID-19.

The chain links TRBV18 to TRBJ1-5; D gene uncertain. V gave up 6 bases and J gave up 2 bases, with 14 bases separating them. Germline CDR1 and CDR2: KGHSH and LQKENI. The CDR3 covers 15 residues. The CDR3, as DNA: TGTGCCAGCTCGGTAGAGACTACGGGCAATCAGCCCCAGCATTTT. Its translation: CASSVETTGNQPQHF.

This chain joins TRBV7-9 and TRBJ1-2; the match to TRBD1 covers 7 bases. This CDR3 has 18 amino acids. The ends lost 4 bases at V and 4 bases at J; junction bases unmatched: 18. CDR1 is SEHNR and CDR2 is FQNEAQ in the germline V gene (reference sequence). CDR3 region: CASSSRVNHGTVIYGYTF. For the CDR3, the DNA is TGTGCCAGCAGCTCTAGGGTCAATCACGGGACAGTCATCTATGGCTACACCTTC.

V is TRBV27 and J is TRBJ1-2, with 7 bases matching TRBD1. The CDR3 is made up of 16 amino acids. V was clipped by 4 bases and J by 0 bases; unmatched bases: 8. The germline CDR1 and CDR2 sequences are MNHEY and SMNVEV (reference sequence). The CDR3 reads CASSSYGQEANYGYTF. In nucleotides, the CDR3 is TGTGCCAGCAGTTCCTACGGACAGGAGGCTAACTATGGCTACACCTTC.

This clone has a count of ten or more. This chain connects TRBV13 to TRBJ1-3; no reliable D call. The V end lost 8 bases, the J end lost 0 bases, and 14 bases lay between the germline ends. Germline V gene sequence: CDR1 PRHDT, CDR2 FYEKMQ (reference sequence). This CDR3 contains 15 residues. CDR3 coding DNA: TGTGCCAGCGAGGGCGAGGTTAACTCTGGAAACACCATATATTTT. The encoded protein is CASEGEVNSGNTIYF.

This clone showed up just once. The chain has TRBV7-2 and TRBJ1-4, with D possibly matching TRBD1 (6 bases). V dropped 5 bases and J dropped 3 bases, with 13 bases sitting between them. The CDR3 spans 15 residues. Germline V gene data show CDR1 as SGHTA and CDR2 as FQGNSA. CDR3 protein: CASSLTGSANEKLFF. DNA for the CDR3: TGTGCCAGCAGCCTGACAGGTTCTGCTAATGAAAAACTGTTTTTT.

The chain links TRBV7-9 to TRBJ2-3, with a tentative D call TRBD2 (5 bases). Germline loops: CDR1 SEHNR, CDR2 FQNEAQ (reference sequence). This CDR3 contains 14 residues. V dropped 5 bases and J dropped 5 bases, with 14 bases sitting between them. The DNA for the CDR3 is TGTGCCAGCAGCCGTCGCGAGGGTCTAGATACGCAGTATTTT. Amino acids: CASSRREGLDTQYF.

The chain has TRBV27 and TRBJ2-1, with D maybe TRBD1 (6 bases). Germline-derived CDR1 and CDR2 are MNHEY and SMNVEV (reference sequence). The CDR3 contains 15 residues. The V gene lost 2 bases and the J gene lost 2 bases, with 10 bases spanning the gap. CDR3 DNA: TGTGCCAGCAGTTTAAGGGGGACGCCCTACAATGAGCAGTTCTTC. Encoded protein: CASSLRGTPYNEQFF.

The V and J genes are TRBV19 and TRBJ2-1; 12 bases line up with TRBD1. The CDR3 length is 16 residues. V trimming: 7 bases; J trimming: 6 bases; junction bases outside the gene matches: 10. In germline, CDR1 is LNHDA, CDR2 SQIVND (reference sequence). In DNA form, the CDR3 reads TGTGCCAGTACCAAGACCGGGACAGGGGGCTCCAATGAGCAGTTCTTC. Protein: CASTKTGTGGSNEQFF.

The J gene is TRBJ2-5, the V gene TRBV5-4, with TRBD2 matching 10 bases. CDR3 length equals 15 residues. CDR1 and CDR2 (germline): SGHNT, YYREEE (reference sequence). Trimming removed 3 bases from V and 3 bases from J; junction bases left unmatched: 5. CDR3 loop: CASSYSSGSEETQYF. The CDR3 nucleotides read TGTGCCAGCAGCTATTCTAGCGGGAGCGAAGAGACCCAGTACTTC.

V gene TRBV6-5 combines with J gene TRBJ1-1; 7 bases map to TRBD1. Per the germline V gene, CDR1 is MNHEY and CDR2 is SVGAGI. The CDR3 runs 14 residues. With 6 bases clipped from V and 5 bases from J, the junction kept 9 bases outside the gene matches. CDR3: CASRTPTGSTEAFF. In DNA form, the CDR3 reads TGTGCCAGCAGAACACCGACAGGGTCGACTGAAGCTTTCTTT.

This clone was detected once. The V call is TRBV18, the J call TRBJ2-2; the D gene is possibly TRBD1 (6 bases). Germline V CDR1 and CDR2: KGHSH, LQKENI. The CDR3 covers 17 residues. Trimming left V 3 bases short and J 0 bases short, with 14 bases between. CDR3 sequence (DNA): TGTGCCAGCTCACCGACCGGGACAAACGCGAACACCGGGGAGCTGTTTTTT. Its protein is CASSPTGTNANTGELFF. Together with reference TRBV18 and TRBJ2-2, the CDR3 gives the full variable domain: NAGVMQNPRHLVRRRGQEARLRCSPMKGHSHVYWYRQLPEEGLKFMVYLQKENIIDESGMPKERFSAEFPKEGPSILRIQQVVRGDSAAYFCASSPTGTNANTGELFFGEGSRLTVL.

There are a few counts of this clone. This chain joins TRBV7-9 and TRBJ1-1; the match to TRBD1 covers 10 bases. The V gene end was trimmed by 6 bases and the J gene end by 0 bases; junction bases not matched to a gene: 4. Germline V gene lookup returns CDR1 SEHNR and CDR2 FQNEAQ (reference sequence). CDR3 length: 15 amino acids. The CDR3 sequence: CASSAGTGVNTEAFF. In DNA form, the CDR3 reads TGTGCCAGCAGTGCTGGGACAGGGGTGAACACTGAAGCTTTCTTT.

The genes are TRBV5-1 and TRBJ2-2; a possible D gene is TRBD1 (6 bases). Germline assignment: CDR1 SGHRS and CDR2 YFSETQ. V lost 0 bases to trimming and J lost 5 bases, with 8 bases between them. This CDR3 spans 14 amino acids. The CDR3 region is CASSLDRVTGELFF. CDR3 bases: TGCGCCAGCAGCTTGGACAGGGTAACCGGGGAGCTGTTTTTT. Full variable domain (remainder filled in from reference TRBV5-1 and TRBJ2-2): KAGVTQTPRYLIKTRGQQVTLSCSPISGHRSVSWYQQTPGQGLQFLFEYFSETQRNKGNFPGRFSGRQFSNSRSEMNVSTLELGDSALYLCASSLDRVTGELFFGEGSRLTVL.

V and J are TRBV28 and TRBJ1-1; 11 bases are a match to TRBD1. V was clipped by 6 bases and J by 9 bases; unmatched bases: 9. The CDR3 sequence is 14 residues long. Germline-derived CDR1 and CDR2 are MDHEN and SYDVKM. CDR3 bases: TGTGCCAGCAGGCTCGGGACAGGGGGGATCAAAGCTTTCTTT. Protein: CASRLGTGGIKAFF.

This clone was found a few times. V is TRBV15 and J is TRBJ1-4, with TRBD1 as a possible D gene (5 bases). Germline V CDR1 and CDR2: LNHNV, YYDKDF (reference sequence). Trimming removed 5 bases at V and 4 bases at J, with 11 bases between. The CDR3 is 14 amino acids. The CDR3 sequence: CATSGPGGNEKLFF. CDR3 coding DNA: TGTGCCACCAGCGGGCCGGGGGGTAATGAAAAACTGTTTTTT.

V is TRBV11-2 and J is TRBJ1-2; D unresolved. This CDR3 contains 12 residues. Looked up from germline, CDR1 is SGHAT and CDR2 is FQNNGV. Deletions cut 5 bases from V and 2 bases from J, with 6 bases between. In DNA form, the CDR3 reads TGTGCCAGCAGCAACACGAACTATGGCTACACCTTC. It codes for CASSNTNYGYTF.

This chain links TRBV12-3 or TRBV12-4 with TRBJ1-6; TRBD1 agrees at 9 bases. The CDR3 has 13 residues. J was trimmed by 10 bases and V by 7 bases; bases with no gene match: 5. The CDR3 reads CASKGQGHSPLHF. In nucleotides, the CDR3 is TGTGCCAGCAAAGGACAGGGGCACTCACCCCTCCACTTT.

In its sample, this clone was seen a few times. The CDR3 spells CASSRRDREDPGELFF. CDR3 in DNA: TGCGCCAGCAGCCGCCGGGACAGGGAGGATCCCGGGGAGCTGTTTTTT. J is TRBJ2-2 and V is TRBV4-1; 9 positions agree with TRBD1. The V and J ends lost 4 bases and 6 bases, in that order; junction bases with no gene match: 9. CDR3 length: 16 residues. Germline assignment: CDR1 MGHRA and CDR2 YSYEKL.

This chain uses TRBV19 with TRBJ1-4; D gene uncertain. The CDR3 consists of 13 residues. Per the germline V gene, CDR1 is LNHDA and CDR2 is SQIVND (reference sequence). Trimming took 7 bases from V and 3 from J, leaving 9 bases between them. CDR3 nucleotide sequence: TGTGCCAGTAAGCGGGCGGCTAATGAAAAACTGTTTTTT. This encodes CASKRAANEKLFF.

J is TRBJ2-1 and V is TRBV11-2; D remains ambiguous. Trimming pared 0 bases from V and 12 bases from J, leaving 9 bases between. Germline V gene data show CDR1 as SGHAT and CDR2 as FQNNGV. The CDR3 length is 12 residues. Here the CDR3 reads CASSLDESSQFF. As DNA, the CDR3 is TGTGCCAGCAGCTTAGATGAGTCATCGCAGTTCTTC.

This clone was observed a few times. The chain combines TRBV5-1 with TRBJ2-3; D is perhaps TRBD1 (6 bases). V was clipped by 2 bases and J by 1 base, with 14 bases between them. CDR3 length: 16 residues. Germline V CDR1 and CDR2: SGHRS, YFSETQ. The chain's CDR3 is CASSFLGTPRTDTQYF. CDR3 nucleotide sequence: TGCGCCAGCAGCTTTCTAGGGACACCACGCACAGATACGCAGTATTTT.

This clone showed up just a few times. CDR3 DNA sequence: TGCAGTGCTAGGCCCCGGGAGAGGGCTTTCTTT. It specifies CSARPRERAFF. This chain uses TRBV20-1 with TRBJ1-1; D unresolved. The CDR3 sequence is 11 residues long. Germline assignment: CDR1 DFQATT and CDR2 SNEGSKA (reference sequence). Trimming cost V 3 bases and J 11 bases, with 13 bases left between them.

The table lists this clone with a few counts. V is TRBV4-1 and J is TRBJ2-7; D is possibly TRBD1 (6 bases). This CDR3 is built from 16 residues. Trimming shortened V by 1 base and J by 2 bases, and 15 bases separated the two germline ends. Germline loops: CDR1 MGHRA, CDR2 YSYEKL. The CDR3 coding sequence is TGCGCCAGCAGCCAAGCTGGGTCAGGGGATACCTACGAGCAGTACTTC. Translated, it gives CASSQAGSGDTYEQYF.

The V gene is TRBV27, the J gene TRBJ2-2, with TRBD2 as a possible D gene (7 bases). Germline V gene sequence: CDR1 MNHEY, CDR2 SMNVEV (reference sequence). Trimming took 7 bases from V and 5 from J, leaving 14 bases between them. The CDR3 covers 14 residues. This CDR3 reads CASTTGGLTGELFF. In DNA form, the CDR3 reads TGTGCCAGCACCACCGGGGGGCTAACCGGGGAGCTGTTTTTT.

The genes are TRBV15 and TRBJ2-1; 10 bases agree with TRBD2. Trimming at V came to 2 bases and at J to 8 bases, leaving 6 bases not matched to a gene. The germline V gene encodes CDR1 LNHNV and CDR2 YYDKDF (reference sequence). The CDR3 is 15 amino acids. CDR3 nucleotides: TGTGCCACCAGCAGAACCGGGACTAGCGTCGATGAGCAGTTCTTC. Its protein is CATSRTGTSVDEQFF.

This sequence joins TRBV20-1 and TRBJ2-7, with TRBD2 matching 10 bases. The J segment lost 3 bases and the V segment lost 4 bases, leaving 12 bases of the junction unmatched. Per the germline V gene, CDR1 is DFQATT and CDR2 is SNEGSKA (reference sequence). The CDR3 loop spans 16 amino acids. The CDR3 is CSANDPSGRVIYEQYF. The CDR3, as DNA: TGCAGTGCTAATGATCCTAGCGGGAGAGTTATCTACGAGCAGTACTTC.

This chain links TRBV19 with TRBJ2-2; 13 bases line up with TRBD2. Germline CDR1 LNHDA, CDR2 SQIVND (reference sequence). The V segment lost 4 bases and the J segment 6 bases; nucleotides outside the gene matches: 2. CDR3 length: 15 residues. The CDR3 loop is CASSRGLAGSGELFF. Written as DNA, the CDR3 is TGTGCCAGTAGTAGGGGACTAGCGGGATCCGGGGAGCTGTTTTTT.

The chain couples TRBV2 to TRBJ2-7; 7 nucleotides line up with TRBD2. The V and J ends lost 3 bases and 4 bases, in that order; junction bases with no gene match: 18. CDR1 and CDR2 from the germline V gene are SNHLY and FYNNEI. The length of the CDR3 is 18 residues. For the CDR3, the DNA is TGTGCCAGCAGTGATAACCATTGGCGGGACTACGGCCCGTACGAGCAGTACTTC. It specifies CASSDNHWRDYGPYEQYF.